This T cell receptor beta chain was sequenced in a study of T cell responses to AZD1222 COVID-19 vaccine. As for the study in general: Doses given second, at about 4 or about 12 weeks, were pooled. Findings of the study overall: An increase in Spike-specific TCR breadth and depth was observed after two AZD1222 doses. Most donors were white British and more were female, and clonal diversity was possibly underestimated. All repertoire sampling was performed exclusively after the peak T cell response.

Only one count was recorded for this clone. Antigen specificity is unknown. Germline trimming cut 4 bases from V and 6 bases from J; bases unmatched to any gene: 7. The CDR3 consists of 14 residues. CDR1 and CDR2 from the germline V gene are SNHLY and FYNNEI. Produced via immunoSEQ multiplex PCR; TCRdb's table is partial and in-frame only. The data hold around 72,000 clones, with roughly four fifths observed a single time. The clonotype was recovered from an adult in good health. The source was peripheral blood, collected on day 0 of AZD1222 vaccination. This rearrangement joins TRBV2 to TRBJ2-3; TRBD2 matches 7 bases. The CDR3 DNA reads as TGTGCCAGCAGTGTGGAAAGGGAGGGCGATACGCAGTATTTT. Translating it yields CASSVEREGDTQYF.